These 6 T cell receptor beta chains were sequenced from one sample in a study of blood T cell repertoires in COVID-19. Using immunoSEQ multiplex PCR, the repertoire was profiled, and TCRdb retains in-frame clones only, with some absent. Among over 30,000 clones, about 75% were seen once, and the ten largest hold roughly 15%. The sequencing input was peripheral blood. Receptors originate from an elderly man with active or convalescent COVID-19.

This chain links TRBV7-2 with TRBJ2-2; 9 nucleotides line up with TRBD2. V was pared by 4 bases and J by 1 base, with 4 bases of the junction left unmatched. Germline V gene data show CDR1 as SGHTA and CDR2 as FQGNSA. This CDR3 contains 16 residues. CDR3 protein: CASSSSGDLNTGELFF. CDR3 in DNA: TGTGCCAGCAGCTCTAGCGGGGACTTGAACACCGGGGAGCTGTTTTTT.

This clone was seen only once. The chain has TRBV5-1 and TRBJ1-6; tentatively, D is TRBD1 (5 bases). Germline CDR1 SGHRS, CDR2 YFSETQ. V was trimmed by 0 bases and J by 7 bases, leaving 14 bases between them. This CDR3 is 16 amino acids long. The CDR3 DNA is TGCGCCAGCAGCTTGGAACTGGCAGGGCGAAATTCACCCCTCCACTTT. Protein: CASSLELAGRNSPLHF.

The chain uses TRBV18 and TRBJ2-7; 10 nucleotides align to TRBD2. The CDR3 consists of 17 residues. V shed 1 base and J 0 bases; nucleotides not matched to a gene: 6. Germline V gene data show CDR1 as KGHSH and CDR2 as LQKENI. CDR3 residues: CASSPLAGGGGSYEQYF. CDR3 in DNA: TGTGCCAGCTCACCACTAGCGGGAGGCGGGGGCTCCTACGAGCAGTACTTC.

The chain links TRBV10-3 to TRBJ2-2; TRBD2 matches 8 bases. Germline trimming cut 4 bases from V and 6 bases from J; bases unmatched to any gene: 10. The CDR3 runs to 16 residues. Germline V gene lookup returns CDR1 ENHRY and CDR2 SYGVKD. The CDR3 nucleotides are TGTGCCATCAGTGCGTCCGCTAGCGGGCACTCCGGGGAGCTGTTTTTT. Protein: CAISASASGHSGELFF.

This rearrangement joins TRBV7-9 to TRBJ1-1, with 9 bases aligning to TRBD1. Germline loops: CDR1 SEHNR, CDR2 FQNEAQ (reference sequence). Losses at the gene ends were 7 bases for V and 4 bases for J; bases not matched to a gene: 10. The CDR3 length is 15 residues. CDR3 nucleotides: TGTGCCAGCAACCAGGACAGGGGAGTTGGCACTGAAGCTTTCTTT. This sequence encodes CASNQDRGVGTEAFF.

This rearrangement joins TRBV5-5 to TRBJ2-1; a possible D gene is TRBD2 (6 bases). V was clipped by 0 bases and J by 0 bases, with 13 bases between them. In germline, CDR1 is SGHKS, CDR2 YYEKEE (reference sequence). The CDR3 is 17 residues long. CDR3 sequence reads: CASSLELAFSSYNEQFF. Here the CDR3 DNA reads TGTGCCAGCAGCTTGGAGCTAGCGTTTAGCTCCTACAATGAGCAGTTCTTC.